Below, 24 T cell receptor beta chains from the same sample are listed, as sequenced in a study of blood T cells in healthy people across ages. A J-beta primer mix and a sample-barcoded 5' primer were used in a second PCR of roughly 6 to 11 cycles. TCRdb passed the 5' RACE reads through MiXCR, listing each CDR3 protein once. The sample shows fewer than 600,000 distinct CDR3 sequences, roughly a quarter of them seen only once. Another study also made use of these data, one on T cells of mothers and their children.

Input material: blood. The receptors shown here come from a boy younger than 10 in good health.

This clonotype was picked up one time. The CDR3 sequence is CASSPGQNSYEQYF. The CDR3, as DNA: TGTGCCAGCAGCCCGGGACAGAACTCCTACGAGCAGTACTTC. The V gene is TRBV6-5, the J gene TRBJ2-7; 7 nucleotides align to TRBD1. J was trimmed by 0 bases and V by 6 bases; bases with no gene match: 5. The germline V gene encodes CDR1 MNHEY and CDR2 SVGAGI. The CDR3 has 14 amino acids.

The chain combines TRBV9 with TRBJ2-5, with D perhaps matching TRBD2 (5 bases). Germline CDR1 and CDR2: SGDLS and YYNGEE. The CDR3 runs to 14 residues. Deletions cut 3 bases from V and 4 bases from J, with 13 bases between. The CDR3 here is CASSGTLEGETQYF. In DNA, the CDR3 is TGTGCCAGCAGCGGGACTCTAGAGGGAGAGACCCAGTACTTC. The complete variable domain, with remaining parts taken from reference TRBV9 and TRBJ2-5, reads DSGVTQTPKHLITATGQRVTLRCSPRSGDLSVYWYQQSLDQGLQFLIQYYNGEERAKGNILERFSAQQFPDLHSELNLSSLELGDSALYFCASSGTLEGETQYFGPGTRLLVL.

This clonotype was seen at least ten times. The V call is TRBV27, the J call TRBJ2-5; D remains unclear. V was pared by 5 bases and J by 3 bases, with 16 bases between. CDR1 MNHEY and CDR2 SMNVEV come from the germline V gene (reference sequence). The CDR3 sequence is 15 residues long. The CDR3 loop is CASSAPHTGEETQYF. DNA of the CDR3: TGTGCCAGCAGTGCCCCCCATACGGGCGAAGAGACCCAGTACTTC.

CDR3 sequence reads: CAWSPGFDTEAFF. The CDR3 nucleotides are TGTGCCTGGAGTCCAGGGTTCGACACTGAAGCTTTCTTT. This chain connects TRBV30 to TRBJ1-1; weak D call: TRBD1 (5 bases). The CDR3 runs to 13 residues. Germline V CDR1 and CDR2: GTSNPN, SVGIG (reference sequence). The germline V and J ends were trimmed by 2 bases and 3 bases, with 10 bases remaining between them.

The sample holds a few counts of this clonotype. A much larger clone is a single base away; this may be a read error. The chain uses TRBV10-3 and TRBJ2-7; D is ambiguous. CDR1 and CDR2 (germline): ENHRY, SYGVKD. The V end was cut by 5 bases, the J end by 0 bases, with 2 bases between. The CDR3 totals 11 residues. Here the CDR3 DNA reads TGTGCCATCAGTTTCTCCTACGAGCAGTACTTC. This gives the protein CAISFSYEQYF.

This chain connects TRBV6-5 to TRBJ2-1; 12 bases align to TRBD1. CDR1 is MNHEY and CDR2 is SVGAGI in the germline V gene. Trimming removed 4 bases from V and 12 bases from J; junction bases left unmatched: 10. The CDR3 loop spans 15 amino acids. The CDR3 protein is CASSLTGQGAHVQFF. For the CDR3, the DNA is TGTGCCAGCAGTTTAACGGGACAGGGGGCTCATGTGCAGTTCTTC.

CDR3 in DNA: TGTGCCAGCAGCCCCTGGCCCTCTGGGGCCAACGTCCTGACTTTC. The encoded protein is CASSPWPSGANVLTF. The chain recombines TRBV25-1 with TRBJ2-6; D remains unclear. Germline assignment: CDR1 MGHDK and CDR2 SYGVNS. With 6 bases removed from V and 0 bases from J, the gap between germline ends came to 9 bases. This CDR3 is built from 15 residues.

The chain is built from TRBV19 and TRBJ2-7; 7 nucleotides agree with TRBD2. CDR1 and CDR2 (germline): LNHDA, SQIVND (reference sequence). CDR3 length: 16 residues. V lost 3 bases and J lost 6; bases outside the gene matches: 14. CDR3 nucleotides: TGTGCCAGTAGTATCGCTTCGGGCGGGAGTGGCAGCGAGCAGTACTTC. It codes for CASSIASGGSGSEQYF.

A few counts support this clonotype. The chain uses TRBV9 and TRBJ1-3; 9 nucleotides match TRBD1. Germline CDR1 SGDLS, CDR2 YYNGEE. The CDR3 runs to 16 residues. Trimming at V came to 3 bases and at J to 2 bases, leaving 6 bases not matched to a gene. The CDR3 spells CASSARTGAPGNTIYF. CDR3 nucleotides: TGTGCCAGCAGCGCTCGGACAGGGGCTCCTGGAAACACCATATATTTT.

The rearrangement uses TRBV20-1 and TRBJ2-4; 12 bases are a match to TRBD2. From germline, CDR1 is DFQATT and CDR2 SNEGSKA (reference sequence). The CDR3 is 15 residues long. J was trimmed by 8 bases and V by 1 base; bases with no gene match: 6. This chain's CDR3 is CSARVLAGGLDIQYF. CDR3 bases: TGCAGTGCTAGAGTTCTAGCGGGAGGGTTGGACATTCAGTACTTC.

This clonotype was observed a handful of times. V and J are TRBV20-1 and TRBJ1-1; possibly TRBD1 for D (5 bases). The CDR3 is 14 residues long. Trimming took off 6 bases at V and 1 base at J, with 15 bases between the two ends. Germline V CDR1 and CDR2: DFQATT, SNEGSKA (reference sequence). The DNA of the CDR3 is TGCAGTGCCCCCTACTGGGGCCCGAACACTGAAGCTTTCTTT. Amino acid sequence: CSAPYWGPNTEAFF.

This rearrangement joins TRBV20-1 to TRBJ1-2; D is ambiguous. Germline CDR1 reads DFQATT; CDR2 reads SNEGSKA (reference sequence). This CDR3 contains 13 residues. The V end lost 1 base, the J end lost 5 bases, and 11 bases lay between the germline ends. CDR3 nucleotides: TGCAGTGCTAGAGGCCGCCTGGTATATGGCTACACCTTC. Its translation: CSARGRLVYGYTF.

V usage is TRBV20-1 and J usage is TRBJ2-1, with a tentative D call TRBD1 (6 bases). Germline CDR1 and CDR2: DFQATT and SNEGSKA (reference sequence). The ends were cut back, 3 bases at V and 4 bases at J, with 16 bases in the middle. There are 15 residues in the CDR3. CDR3 in DNA: TGCAGTGCTAGCCCGGTGGGGGCGGGTTACAATGAGCAGTTCTTC. Its protein is CSASPVGAGYNEQFF.

This clonotype was seen a few times. The V call is TRBV18, the J call TRBJ2-3; D call uncertain. V shed 3 bases and J shed 2 bases, with 6 bases lying between them. This CDR3 is built from 13 residues. From germline, CDR1 is KGHSH and CDR2 LQKENI. The CDR3 nucleotides read TGTGCCAGCTCACCGACCCCCACAGATACGCAGTATTTT. As protein: CASSPTPTDTQYF.

The CDR3 protein is CASSLSRTSGSYEQFF. CDR3 nucleotides: TGTGCCAGCAGCCTCAGTAGGACTAGCGGGAGTTATGAGCAGTTCTTC. The V call is TRBV7-2, the J call TRBJ2-1, with TRBD2 matching over 13 bases. The CDR3 runs to 16 residues. Losses at the gene ends were 5 bases for V and 8 bases for J; bases not matched to a gene: 9. Germline CDR1 reads SGHTA; CDR2 reads FQGNSA. Together with reference TRBV7-2 and TRBJ2-1, the CDR3 gives the full variable domain: GAGVSQSPSNKVTEKGKDVELRCDPISGHTALYWYRQSLGQGLEFLIYFQGNSAPDKSGLPSDRFSAERTGGSVSTLTIQRTQQEDSAVYLCASSLSRTSGSYEQFFGPGTRLTVL.

This clonotype was found once. This sequence joins TRBV5-1 and TRBJ1-2, with TRBD1 identical over 7 bases. Germline lookup yields CDR1 SGHRS and CDR2 YFSETQ. J lost 7 bases, V lost 4 bases, and 10 bases had no gene match. The CDR3 covers 14 residues. The CDR3 sequence: CASSGEGGSSGYTF. CDR3 nucleotides: TGCGCCAGCAGCGGGGAAGGGGGCTCCTCTGGCTACACCTTC.

This clonotype was detected ten times or more. The chain links TRBV7-6 to TRBJ2-5; D gene ambiguous. Trimming took 5 bases from V and 0 from J, leaving 4 bases between them. The germline V gene encodes CDR1 SGHVS and CDR2 FNYEAQ. CDR3 length equals 12 residues. The CDR3 protein is CASSPHQETQYF. CDR3 DNA: TGTGCCAGCAGCCCACACCAAGAGACCCAGTACTTC.

There are a few counts of this clonotype. The chain joins TRBV7-9 to TRBJ1-1; no firm D call. With 9 bases removed from V and 4 bases from J, the gap between germline ends came to 12 bases. From germline, CDR1 is SEHNR and CDR2 FQNEAQ (reference sequence). This CDR3 comprises 12 residues. The CDR3 loop reads CASKVGSTEAFF. CDR3 nucleotide sequence: TGTGCCAGTAAAGTTGGGAGCACTGAAGCTTTCTTT. Supplemented by reference TRBV7-9 and TRBJ1-1, the full variable domain reads DTGVSQNPRHKITKRGQNVTFRCDPISEHNRLYWYRQTLGQGPEFLTYFQNEAQLEKSRLLSDRFSAERPKGSFSTLEIQRTEQGDSAMYLCASKVGSTEAFFGQGTRLTVV.

V is TRBV4-3 and J is TRBJ1-2; no clear D gene. The germline gives CDR1 LGHNA, CDR2 YSLEER. The germline V and J ends were trimmed by 3 bases and 0 bases, with 11 bases remaining between them. This CDR3 spans 15 amino acids. CDR3 protein: CASSHPGFSNYGYTF. The CDR3, as DNA: TGCGCCAGCAGCCACCCAGGATTCTCTAACTATGGCTACACCTTC.

This clonotype showed up just a few times. The chain employs TRBV12-5 and TRBJ2-2; D is perhaps TRBD2 (5 bases). Germline-derived CDR1 and CDR2 are LGHNT and FRNRAP. V was clipped by 0 bases and J by 7 bases, with 9 bases between them. The CDR3 sequence is 14 residues long. The CDR3 here is CASGLVIAGGELFF. Written as DNA, the CDR3 is TGTGCTAGTGGTTTGGTAATCGCGGGCGGGGAGCTGTTTTTT.

The J gene is TRBJ1-2, the V gene TRBV25-1, with 12 bases that match TRBD1. V dropped 7 bases and J dropped 5; count of bases not matched to a gene: 5. The CDR3 covers 14 residues. The germline gives CDR1 MGHDK, CDR2 SYGVNS. CDR3 region: CASKQGQGAYGYTF. CDR3 nucleotides: TGTGCCAGCAAGCAGGGACAGGGGGCATATGGCTACACCTTC.

The V gene is TRBV6-6, the J gene TRBJ1-4; D gene unclear. Germline loops: CDR1 MNHNY, CDR2 SVGAGI (reference sequence). Trimming shortened V by 7 bases and J by 4 bases, and 13 bases separated the two germline ends. The CDR3 spans 14 residues. The CDR3 sequence is CASIDDSFNEKLFF. The CDR3 DNA is TGTGCCAGCATCGACGATAGCTTTAATGAAAAACTGTTTTTT.

This clonotype has only a few counts. This chain uses TRBV10-3 with TRBJ1-5; D is possibly TRBD1 (6 bases). With 5 bases removed from V and 3 bases from J, the gap between germline ends came to 11 bases. From germline, CDR1 is ENHRY and CDR2 SYGVKD. This CDR3 is 14 amino acids long. As DNA, the CDR3 is TGTGCCATCAGTCAGGACAGAGACAATCAGCCCCAGCATTTT. It yields the protein CAISQDRDNQPQHF.

This clonotype has only one observation. Compared with germline, one end of the junction differs, possibly owing to a read error. CDR3 sequence (DNA): TGCGCCAGCAGTGAAGCGCGAGGGGCTGGGGCCAACGTCCTGACTTTC. Amino acid sequence: CASSEARGAGANVLTF. The V gene is TRBV6-1, the J gene TRBJ2-6; D may be TRBD1 or TRBD2 (5 bases each). CDR1 is MNHNS, CDR2 SASEGT, per germline. This CDR3 contains 16 residues.